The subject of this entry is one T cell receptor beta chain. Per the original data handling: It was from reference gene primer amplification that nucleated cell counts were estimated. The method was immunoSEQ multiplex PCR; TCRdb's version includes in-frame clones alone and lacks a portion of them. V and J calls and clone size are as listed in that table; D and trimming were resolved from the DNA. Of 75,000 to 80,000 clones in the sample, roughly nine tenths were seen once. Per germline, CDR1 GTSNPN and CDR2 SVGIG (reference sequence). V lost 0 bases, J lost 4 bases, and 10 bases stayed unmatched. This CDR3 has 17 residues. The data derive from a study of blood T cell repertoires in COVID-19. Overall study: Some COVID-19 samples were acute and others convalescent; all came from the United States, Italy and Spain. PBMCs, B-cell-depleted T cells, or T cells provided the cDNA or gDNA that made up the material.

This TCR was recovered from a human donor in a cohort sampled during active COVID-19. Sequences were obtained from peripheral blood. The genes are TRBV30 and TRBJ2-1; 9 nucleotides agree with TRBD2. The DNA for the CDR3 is TGTGCCTGGAGTGTACGAACTGGACTAGCGTTTTACAATGAGCAGTTCTTC. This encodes CAWSVRTGLAFYNEQFF.